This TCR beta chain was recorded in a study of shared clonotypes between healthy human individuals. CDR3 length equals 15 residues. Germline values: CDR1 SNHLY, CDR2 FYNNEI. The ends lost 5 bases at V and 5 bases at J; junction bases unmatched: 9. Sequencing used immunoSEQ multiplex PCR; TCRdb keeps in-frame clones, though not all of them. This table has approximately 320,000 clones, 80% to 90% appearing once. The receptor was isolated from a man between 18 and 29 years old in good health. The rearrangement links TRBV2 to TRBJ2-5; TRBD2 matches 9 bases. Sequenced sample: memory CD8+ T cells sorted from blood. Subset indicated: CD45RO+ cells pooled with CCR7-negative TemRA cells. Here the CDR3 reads CASSIAAGGRETQYF. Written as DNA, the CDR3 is TGTGCCAGCAGTATAGCGGCGGGGGGGCGCGAGACCCAGTACTTC.